The clone carrying this T cell receptor (beta chain) was found a few times. Antigen specificity is unknown. The CDR3 is 15 amino acids. The J segment lost 4 bases and the V segment lost 3 bases, leaving 4 bases of the junction unmatched. Germline loops: CDR1 SGHTA, CDR2 FQGNSA. These data originate in a study of cytomegalovirus exposure and HLA in healthy donors. The primer mix had 60 Vbeta and 13 Jbeta primers. The repertoire was sequenced with immunoSEQ multiplex PCR; TCRdb's copy has only in-frame clones and lacks some. The sample holds over 150,000 clones, about 80% seen once. Study-level findings and limits: TCR beta V- and J-gene trimming, according to a later analysis, was linked to a missense DCLRE1C variant. Available immune exposure information covered CMV serostatus only. Several V segments, TRBV6-2 and TRBV6-3 among them, could not be told apart and were dropped. The study labeled more than 150 TCR beta chains cytomegalovirus-associated.

Sequenced material: PBMCs. The rearrangement links TRBV7-2 to TRBJ2-1; the match to TRBD2 covers 9 bases. The origin of this receptor is a man aged 40-50 years in good health and CMV-seronegative. The CDR3 DNA sequence: TGTGCCAGCAGCTTCGTAACTAGCGGGTACAATGAGCAGTTCTTC. This codes for CASSFVTSGYNEQFF.